The 6 T cell receptor beta chains given below trace back to one sample, sequenced in a study of glioma-infiltrating T cells. Amplification of TCR alpha and beta CDR3 regions from RNA used iRepertoire nested multiplex PCR. Via MiXCR, TCRdb re-called the multiplex PCR reads, giving one row per CDR3 protein. Of some 160,000 distinct CDR3 sequences detected, around 40% appear once; the ten largest clones hold under 6.5%. Sequenced sample: glioma tissue, nonneoplastic brain tissue, or PBMCs (not recorded which). The receptors come from a human donor with low-grade glioma or glioblastoma, undergoing nonglioma brain surgery, or in good health (not recorded which).

This clonotype was seen repeatedly, ten times or more. This chain joins TRBV20-1 and TRBJ2-7; either TRBD1 or TRBD2 may supply D (7 bases each). From germline, CDR1 is DFQATT and CDR2 SNEGSKA (reference sequence). The length of the CDR3 is 12 residues. The V end lost 5 bases, the J end lost 6 bases, and 14 bases lay between the germline ends. The DNA for the CDR3 is TGCAGTGCTCAGGGGGGGTATGGCGAGCAGTACTTC. Translated: CSAQGGYGEQYF.

In this sample, this clonotype turned up many times. The CDR3 coding sequence is TGCAGTGCCGAACAGCTCAATCAGCCCCAGCATTTT. This translates into CSAEQLNQPQHF. V is TRBV20-1 and J is TRBJ1-5; D remains ambiguous. In germline, CDR1 is DFQATT, CDR2 SNEGSKA (reference sequence). Trimming shortened V by 6 bases and J by 3 bases, and 9 bases separated the two germline ends. This CDR3 has 12 residues.

The rearrangement uses TRBV2 and TRBJ2-1, with D maybe TRBD1 (5 bases). This CDR3 region has 15 residues. Germline assignment: CDR1 SNHLY and CDR2 FYNNEI. V lost 7 bases and J lost 0, with 13 bases in between. Here the CDR3 DNA reads TGTGCCAGCATGGCCGACAGAAACTCCTACAATGAGCAGTTCTTC. Its translation: CASMADRNSYNEQFF. Supplemented by reference TRBV2 and TRBJ2-1, the full variable domain reads EPEVTQTPSHQVTQMGQEVILRCVPISNHLYFYWYRQILGQKVEFLVSFYNNEISEKSEIFDDQFSVERPDGSNFTLKIRSTKLEDSAMYFCASMADRNSYNEQFFGPGTRLTVL.

J is TRBJ2-7 and V is TRBV6-1, with D tentatively TRBD2 (6 bases). The length of the CDR3 is 15 residues. Germline V gives CDR1 MNHNS, CDR2 SASEGT. Deletions cut 1 base from V and 3 bases from J, with 13 bases between. The CDR3 nucleotides are TGTGCCAGCAGTGAAGGACTAGAGGGATGCTACGAGCAGTACTTC. Translated, it gives CASSEGLEGCYEQYF.

Note on this clonotype: This clone may be a read error of a much larger clone one base away. The genes are TRBV6-6 and TRBJ2-1, with TRBD2 matching 11 bases. Germline V CDR1 and CDR2: MNHNY, SVGAGI (reference sequence). The CDR3 consists of 15 residues. The ends lost 4 bases at V and 7 bases at J; junction bases unmatched: 6. In DNA, the CDR3 is TGTGCCAGCAGTTTAGTGGGACTAGCGGAAAATGAGCAGTTCTTC. Residues: CASSLVGLAENEQFF.

The chain carries TRBV2 and TRBJ1-5, with 7 bases lining up with TRBD1. The junction had 14 bases not matched to a gene; V was cut back by 4 bases and J by 2 bases. Germline V lookup: CDR1 SNHLY, CDR2 FYNNEI. The CDR3 has 18 amino acids. The CDR3 loop is CASSAMLRDSRGNQPQHF. The CDR3 nucleotides read TGTGCCAGCAGTGCTATGCTACGGGACAGTCGGGGCAATCAGCCCCAGCATTTT. The whole variable domain, filled in from reference TRBV2 and TRBJ1-5, reads EPEVTQTPSHQVTQMGQEVILRCVPISNHLYFYWYRQILGQKVEFLVSFYNNEISEKSEIFDDQFSVERPDGSNFTLKIRSTKLEDSAMYFCASSAMLRDSRGNQPQHFGDGTRLSIL.